Included here is one T cell receptor (beta chain) sequence, with context. Its antigen is unidentified. This CDR3 is built from 14 residues. Germline V CDR1 and CDR2: SGHTA, FQGNSA. This sample was taken from a study of blood T cells in healthy people across ages. Study-wide results and limits: Relative to aged donors, long-lived donors carried more naive CD4+ cells and displayed higher diversity. Diversity figures based on one million T cells were deemed too low.

The second PCR ran roughly 6 to 12 cycles with a sample-barcoded 5' primer and J-beta primers. There were at least 2.5 million CDR3-containing paired-end reads obtained from each sample. TCRdb re-called the 5' RACE reads through MiXCR, storing one row per CDR3 protein. Of roughly 800,000 distinct CDR3 sequences in the sample, roughly 24% were seen once. These sequences were also reported in another study, on T cells of mothers and their children. This second study notes: Researchers put all of the extracted RNA into cDNA synthesis, using approximately 1.5 ug per 15 ul.

The chain has TRBV7-2 and TRBJ2-7; D perhaps matches TRBD2 (6 bases). The DNA matches TRBJ2-5 better at its end, which makes the J call doubtful. The sequence came from a boy between 10 and 17 years old in good health. Material: blood. The CDR3 coding sequence is TGTGCCAGCAGCCGGAGGGCCCTCCAAGAGACCCAGTACTTC. Its translation is CASSRRALQETQYF.